One T cell receptor beta chain is described in this entry. Its antigen is currently not known. One base away there is no much larger clone; base qualities are not given. TCRbeta CDR3 regions were immunosequenced from genomic DNA with the immunoSEQ Assay. Before high-throughput sequencing, genomic DNA was amplified using bias-controlled multiplex PCR. The source study handled its data this way. To quantify the absolute abundance of each unique TCRbeta CDR3 region, the sequences were collapsed and filtered. Clonality was defined as 1 minus Pielou's evenness and was calculated using productive rearrangements only. Clones with significantly greater frequencies in on-treatment versus baseline samples were identified using a previously published method. The table comes from immuneACCESS by way of TCRdb, which keeps in-frame sequences with V and J called. Part of the clones is missing from these tables; in studies checked, under half for an unresolved V gene and the rest for unknown reasons. The V and J calls and the clone size are those of that table, but D and trimming were determined from the DNA. In all, the sample holds 34,000 or so clones, and about four fifths of those were seen once. The ten top clones hold roughly 18% of the sample.

In light of the paper, this sample's treatment or condition label describes: randomized to nivolumab then ipilimumab (arm A) or the reverse (arm B). None of the trial patients had been given prior DNA-damaging chemotherapy. Thawed PBMCs were sorted on a FACS Aria II flow cytometer to isolate live CD3+CD8+ cells negative for CD19 and CD56. CheckMate 064, a randomized, open-label phase II trial of sequential checkpoint blockade, was the source of the samples, all of which came from patients with melanoma. Leukapheresis was used to collect peripheral blood mononuclear cells, which were then purified with Ficoll-Paque and frozen in human serum with about 9.3% DMSO. Purity of sorted blood CD3+CD8+ cells was verified at >98% immediately after sorting, followed by DNA extraction. This sample was included in a study of sequential checkpoint blockade in melanoma (dated by TCRdb to between 2019 and 2020). About the full investigation: Patients were assigned by 1:1 randomization to either first-line nivolumab followed by ipilimumab (arm A) or ipilimumab followed by nivolumab (arm B). Maintenance nivolumab came after both trial sequences.

From its cysteine to its phenylalanine, the CDR3 spans 11 amino acids. Of all the DNA, just the CDR3 is kept, 33 bases in frame from base 1. A distance of 7 bases separates the germline ends of V and J, which lose 4 bases and 3 bases respectively. CDR1 DFQATT and CDR2 SNEGSKA are derived from the germline V gene (reference sequence). On the study overall, not on this receptor specifically: Validation of the response-prediction model combining TCR metrics and mutation burden is needed in larger, independent patient cohorts.

This clonotype was obtained from a human donor with melanoma. The material sequenced was CD8+ T cells sorted from blood (inferred from file names), taken from a patient given nivolumab and ipilimumab in sequence. Rearrangement joined TRBV20-1 to TRBJ2-7; the D gene is unclear. This receptor has the CDR3 CSATQNYEQYF. The DNA reads as follows: TGCAGTGCTACCCAGAACTACGAGCAGTACTTC.